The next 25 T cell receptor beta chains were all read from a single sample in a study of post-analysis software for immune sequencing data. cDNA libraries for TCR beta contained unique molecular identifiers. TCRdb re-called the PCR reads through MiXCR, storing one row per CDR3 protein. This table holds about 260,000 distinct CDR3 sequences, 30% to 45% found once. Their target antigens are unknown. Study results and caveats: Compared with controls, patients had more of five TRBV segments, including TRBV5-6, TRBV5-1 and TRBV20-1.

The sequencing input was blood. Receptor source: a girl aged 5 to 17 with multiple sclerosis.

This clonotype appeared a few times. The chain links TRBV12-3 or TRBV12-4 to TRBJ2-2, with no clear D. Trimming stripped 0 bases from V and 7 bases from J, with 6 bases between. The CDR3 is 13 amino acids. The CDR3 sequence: CASSLAGIGELFF. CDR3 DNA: TGTGCCAGCAGTTTAGCGGGGATCGGGGAGCTGTTTTTT.

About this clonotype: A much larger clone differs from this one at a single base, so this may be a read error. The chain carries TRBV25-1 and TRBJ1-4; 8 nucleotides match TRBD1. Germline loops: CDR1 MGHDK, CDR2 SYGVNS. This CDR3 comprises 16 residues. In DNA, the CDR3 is TGTGCCAGCAGTGAGGTCAGGGGGCAATCTAATGAAAAACGGTTTTTT. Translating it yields CASSEVRGQSNEKRFF.

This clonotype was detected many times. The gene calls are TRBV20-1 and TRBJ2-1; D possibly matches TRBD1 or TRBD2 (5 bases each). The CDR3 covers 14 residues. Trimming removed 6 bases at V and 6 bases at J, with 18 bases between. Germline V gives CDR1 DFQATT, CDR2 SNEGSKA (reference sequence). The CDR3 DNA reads TGCAGTGCCCCGGGGACCGAGGCCTTCAATGAGCAGTTCTTC. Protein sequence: CSAPGTEAFNEQFF.

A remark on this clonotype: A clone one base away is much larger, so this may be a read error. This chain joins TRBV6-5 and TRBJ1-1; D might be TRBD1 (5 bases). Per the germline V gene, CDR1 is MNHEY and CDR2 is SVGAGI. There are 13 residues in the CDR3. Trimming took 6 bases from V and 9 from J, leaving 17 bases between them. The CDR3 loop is CASSPVEGRKAFF. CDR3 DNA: TGTGCCAGCAGCCCCGTCGAGGGGCGGAAAGCTTTCTTT.

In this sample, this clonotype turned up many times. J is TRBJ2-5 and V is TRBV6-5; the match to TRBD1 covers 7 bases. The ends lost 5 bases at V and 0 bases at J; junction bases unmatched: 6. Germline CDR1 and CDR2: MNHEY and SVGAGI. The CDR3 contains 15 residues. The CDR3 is CASSGDGTDQETQYF. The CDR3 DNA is TGTGCCAGCAGTGGGGATGGGACAGACCAAGAGACCCAGTACTTC.

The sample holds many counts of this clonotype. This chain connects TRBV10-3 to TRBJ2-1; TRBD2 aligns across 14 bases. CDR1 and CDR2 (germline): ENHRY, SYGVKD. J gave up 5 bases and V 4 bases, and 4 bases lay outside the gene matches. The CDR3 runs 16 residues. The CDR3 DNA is TGTGCCATCAGTGGACTAGCGGGAGGGCCACACAATGAGCAGTTCTTC. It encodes CAISGLAGGPHNEQFF.

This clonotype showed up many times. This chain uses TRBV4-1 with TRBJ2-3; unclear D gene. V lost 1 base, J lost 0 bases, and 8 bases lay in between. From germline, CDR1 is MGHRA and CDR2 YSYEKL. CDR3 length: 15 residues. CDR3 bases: TGCGCCAGCAGCCAAGGGGCAGGCAGCACAGATACGCAGTATTTT. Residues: CASSQGAGSTDTQYF.

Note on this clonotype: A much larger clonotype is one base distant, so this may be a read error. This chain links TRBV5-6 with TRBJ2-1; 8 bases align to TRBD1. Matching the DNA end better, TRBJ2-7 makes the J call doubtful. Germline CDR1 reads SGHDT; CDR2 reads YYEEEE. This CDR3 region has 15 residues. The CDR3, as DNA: TGTGCCAGCAGACTATCAGGGGGCTCCTACAATGAGCAGTACTTC. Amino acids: CASRLSGGSYNEQYF.

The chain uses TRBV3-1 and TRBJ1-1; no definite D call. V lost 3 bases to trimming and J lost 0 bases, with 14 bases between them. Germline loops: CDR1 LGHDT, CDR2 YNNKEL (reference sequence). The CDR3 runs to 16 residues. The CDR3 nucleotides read TGTGCCAGCAGCCAGGTCCTCTCAACCATGAACACTGAAGCTTTCTTT. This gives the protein CASSQVLSTMNTEAFF.

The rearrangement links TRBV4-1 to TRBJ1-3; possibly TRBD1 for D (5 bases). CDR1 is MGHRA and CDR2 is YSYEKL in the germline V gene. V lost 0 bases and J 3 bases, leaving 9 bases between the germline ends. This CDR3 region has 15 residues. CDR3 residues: CASSQDRGHGNTIYF. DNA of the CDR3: TGCGCCAGCAGCCAAGATAGAGGACATGGAAACACCATATATTTT.

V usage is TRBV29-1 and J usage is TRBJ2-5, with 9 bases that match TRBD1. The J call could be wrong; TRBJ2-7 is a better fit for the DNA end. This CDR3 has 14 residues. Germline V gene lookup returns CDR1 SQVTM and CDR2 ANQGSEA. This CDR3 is CSVAGDRASYEQYF. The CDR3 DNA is TGCAGCGTGGCCGGGGACAGGGCATCCTACGAGCAGTACTTC.

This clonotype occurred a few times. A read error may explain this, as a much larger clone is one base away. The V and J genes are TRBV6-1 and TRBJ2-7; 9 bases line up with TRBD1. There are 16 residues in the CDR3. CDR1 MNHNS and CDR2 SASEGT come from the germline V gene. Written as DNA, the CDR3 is TGTGCCGGCAGTAACCGGGACAGGGAGTTCTTCGGCGAGCAGTACTTC. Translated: CAGSNRDREFFGEQYF.

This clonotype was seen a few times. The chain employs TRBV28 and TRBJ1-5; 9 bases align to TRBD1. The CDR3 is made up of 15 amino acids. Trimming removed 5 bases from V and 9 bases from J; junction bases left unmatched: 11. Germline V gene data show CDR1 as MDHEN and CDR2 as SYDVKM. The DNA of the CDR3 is TGTGCCAGCAGTCTCCGCCGACAGGGGGAAGGGCCCCAGCATTTT. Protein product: CASSLRRQGEGPQHF.

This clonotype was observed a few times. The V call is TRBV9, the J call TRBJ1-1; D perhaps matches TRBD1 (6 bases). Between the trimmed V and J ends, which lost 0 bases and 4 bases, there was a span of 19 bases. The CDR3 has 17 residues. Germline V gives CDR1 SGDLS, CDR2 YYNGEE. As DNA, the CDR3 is TGTGCCAGCAGCGTAGATGGGACACCCCTAAGTGGCACTGAAGCTTTCTTT. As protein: CASSVDGTPLSGTEAFF.

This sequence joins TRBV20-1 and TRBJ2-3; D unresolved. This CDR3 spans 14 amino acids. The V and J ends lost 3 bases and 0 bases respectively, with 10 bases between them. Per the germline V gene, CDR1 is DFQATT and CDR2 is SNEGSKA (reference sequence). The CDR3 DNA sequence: TGCAGTGCTAGTGGCCCCCCGAGCACAGATACGCAGTATTTT. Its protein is CSASGPPSTDTQYF.

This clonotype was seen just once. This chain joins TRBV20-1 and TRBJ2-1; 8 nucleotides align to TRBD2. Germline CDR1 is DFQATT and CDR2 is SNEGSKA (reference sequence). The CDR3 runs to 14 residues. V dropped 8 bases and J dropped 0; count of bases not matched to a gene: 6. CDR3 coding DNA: TGCAGTCAACCGGGAGGGAACTCCTACAATGAGCAGTTCTTC. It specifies CSQPGGNSYNEQFF.

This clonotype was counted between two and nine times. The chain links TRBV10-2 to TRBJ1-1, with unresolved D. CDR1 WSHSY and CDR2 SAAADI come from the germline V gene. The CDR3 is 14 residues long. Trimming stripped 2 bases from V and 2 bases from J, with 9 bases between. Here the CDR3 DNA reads TGCGCCAGCAGTGAGACCCGGGGAAACACTGAAGCTTTCTTT. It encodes CASSETRGNTEAFF.

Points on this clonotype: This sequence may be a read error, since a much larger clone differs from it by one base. CDR3 DNA: TGTGCCAGCAGTTACTCCAGGGCTAGCGGGAGTAGAAAGACCCAGTACTTC. Its translation is CASSYSRASGSRKTQYF. J is TRBJ2-5 and V is TRBV6-5; 10 bases agree with TRBD2. CDR3 length: 17 amino acids. Germline loops: CDR1 MNHEY, CDR2 SVGAGI. With 0 bases clipped from V and 6 bases from J, the junction kept 10 bases outside the gene matches.

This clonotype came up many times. The CDR3 nucleotides read TGTGCCAGCAGCTTAGAGTCCCGCTTCTATGGCTACACCTTC. Protein: CASSLESRFYGYTF. The J gene is TRBJ1-2, the V gene TRBV11-2, with D uncertain. Germline assignment: CDR1 SGHAT and CDR2 FQNNGV. The V gene lost 0 bases and the J gene lost 4 bases, with 9 bases spanning the gap. The CDR3 is 14 amino acids. Drawing the rest from reference TRBV11-2 and TRBJ1-2, the complete variable domain is EAGVAQSPRYKIIEKRQSVAFWCNPISGHATLYWYQQILGQGPKLLIQFQNNGVVDDSQLPKDRFSAERLKGVDSTLKIQPAKLEDSAVYLCASSLESRFYGYTFGSGTRLTVV.

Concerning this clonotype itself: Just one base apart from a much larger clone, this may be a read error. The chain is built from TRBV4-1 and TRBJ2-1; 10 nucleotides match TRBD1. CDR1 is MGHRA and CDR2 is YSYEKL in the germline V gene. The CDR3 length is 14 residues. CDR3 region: CACSQGQGVNEQFF. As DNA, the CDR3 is TGCGCCTGCAGCCAAGGACAGGGGGTCAATGAGCAGTTCTTC.

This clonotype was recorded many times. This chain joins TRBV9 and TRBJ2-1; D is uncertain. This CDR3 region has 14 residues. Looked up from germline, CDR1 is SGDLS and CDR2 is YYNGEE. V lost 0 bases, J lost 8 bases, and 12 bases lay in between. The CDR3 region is CASSVGGRPDEQFF. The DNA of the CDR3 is TGTGCCAGCAGCGTAGGTGGGCGACCTGATGAGCAGTTCTTC.

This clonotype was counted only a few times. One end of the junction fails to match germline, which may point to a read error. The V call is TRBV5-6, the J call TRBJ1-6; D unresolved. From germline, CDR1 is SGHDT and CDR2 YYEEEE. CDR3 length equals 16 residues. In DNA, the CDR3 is TGTGCCAACAGCTTCGGGAACAGATTTGGCGATTCACCCCTCCACTTT. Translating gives CANSFGNRFGDSPLHF.

DNA of the CDR3: TGCAGTGCTAGGCCCCAGGAGACTGAAGCTTTCTTT. Protein sequence: CSARPQETEAFF. The rearrangement joins TRBV20-1 to TRBJ1-1, with unresolved D. Germline V gives CDR1 DFQATT, CDR2 SNEGSKA (reference sequence). Trimming took 3 bases from V and 5 from J, leaving 10 bases between them. This CDR3 has 12 amino acids.

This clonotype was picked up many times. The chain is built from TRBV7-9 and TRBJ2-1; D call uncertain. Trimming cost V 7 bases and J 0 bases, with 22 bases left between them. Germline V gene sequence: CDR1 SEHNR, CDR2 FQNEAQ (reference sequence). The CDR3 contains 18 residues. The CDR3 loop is CASTPPLERTSSYNEQFF. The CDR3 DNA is TGTGCCAGCACCCCCCCGCTAGAGCGTACGAGCTCCTACAATGAGCAGTTCTTC.

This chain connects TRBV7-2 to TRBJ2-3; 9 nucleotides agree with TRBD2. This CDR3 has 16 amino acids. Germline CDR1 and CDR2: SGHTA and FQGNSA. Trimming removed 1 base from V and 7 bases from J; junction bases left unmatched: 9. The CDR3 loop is CASSLGQRGAMYTQYF. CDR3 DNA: TGTGCCAGCAGCTTAGGTCAGCGGGGGGCCATGTATACGCAGTATTTT.